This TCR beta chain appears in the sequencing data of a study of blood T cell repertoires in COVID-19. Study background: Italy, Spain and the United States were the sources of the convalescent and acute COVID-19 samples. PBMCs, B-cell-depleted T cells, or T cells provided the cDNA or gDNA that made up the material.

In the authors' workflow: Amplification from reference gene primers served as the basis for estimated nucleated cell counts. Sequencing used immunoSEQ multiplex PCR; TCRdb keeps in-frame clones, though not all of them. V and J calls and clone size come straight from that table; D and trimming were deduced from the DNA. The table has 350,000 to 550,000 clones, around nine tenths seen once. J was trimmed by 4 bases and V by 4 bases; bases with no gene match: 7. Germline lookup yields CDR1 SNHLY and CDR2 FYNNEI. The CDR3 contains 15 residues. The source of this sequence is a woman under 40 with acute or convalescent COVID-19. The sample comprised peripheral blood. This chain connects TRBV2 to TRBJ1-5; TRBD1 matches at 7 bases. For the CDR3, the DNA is TGTGCCAGCAGTGCCCTCGGGGACAGTAATCAGCCCCAGCATTTT. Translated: CASSALGDSNQPQHF.